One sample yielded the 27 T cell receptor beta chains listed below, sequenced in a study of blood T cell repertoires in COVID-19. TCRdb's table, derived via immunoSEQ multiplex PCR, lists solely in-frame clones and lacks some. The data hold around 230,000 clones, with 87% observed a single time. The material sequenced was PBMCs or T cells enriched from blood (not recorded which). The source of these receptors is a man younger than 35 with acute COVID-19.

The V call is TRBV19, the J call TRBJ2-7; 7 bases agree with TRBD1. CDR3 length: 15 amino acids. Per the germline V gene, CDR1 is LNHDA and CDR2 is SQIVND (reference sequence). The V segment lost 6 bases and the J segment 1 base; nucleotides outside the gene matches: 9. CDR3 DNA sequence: TGTGCCAGTAGCAGAGCCGAGACAGGGTCCTACGAGCAGTACTTC. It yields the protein CASSRAETGSYEQYF.

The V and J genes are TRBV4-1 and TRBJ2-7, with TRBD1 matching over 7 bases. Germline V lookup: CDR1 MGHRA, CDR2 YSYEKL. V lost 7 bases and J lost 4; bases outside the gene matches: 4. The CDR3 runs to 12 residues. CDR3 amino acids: CASKGARYEQYF. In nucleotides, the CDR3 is TGCGCCAGCAAGGGGGCAAGATACGAGCAGTACTTC.

CDR3 DNA sequence: TGTGCCAGCAGTTTCGGACTAGCGGGAGATGAGCAGTTCTTC. Translation: CASSFGLAGDEQFF. The rearrangement uses TRBV27 and TRBJ2-1, with TRBD2 identical over 13 bases. The CDR3 loop spans 14 amino acids. Looked up from germline, CDR1 is MNHEY and CDR2 is SMNVEV (reference sequence). Trimming removed 3 bases from V and 8 bases from J; junction bases left unmatched: 1.

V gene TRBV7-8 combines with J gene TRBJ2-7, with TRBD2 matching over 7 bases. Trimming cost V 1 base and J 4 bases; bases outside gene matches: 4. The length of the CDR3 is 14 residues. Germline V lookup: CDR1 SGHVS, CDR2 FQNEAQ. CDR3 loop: CASSLVPGRYEQYF. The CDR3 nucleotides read TGTGCCAGCAGCTTAGTGCCCGGGAGGTACGAGCAGTACTTC.

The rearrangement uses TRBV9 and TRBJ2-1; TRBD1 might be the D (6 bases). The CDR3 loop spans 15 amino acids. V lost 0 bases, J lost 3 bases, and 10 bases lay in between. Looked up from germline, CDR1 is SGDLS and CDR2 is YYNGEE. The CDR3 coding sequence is TGTGCCAGCAGCGTAGTAGGGGGAAGCTACAATGAGCAGTTCTTC. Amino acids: CASSVVGGSYNEQFF.

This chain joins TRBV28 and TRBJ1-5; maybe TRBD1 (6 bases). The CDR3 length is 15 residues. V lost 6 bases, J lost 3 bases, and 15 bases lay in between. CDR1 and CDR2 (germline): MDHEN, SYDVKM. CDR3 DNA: TGTGCCAGCAGATATAGGGGGTCCCCCAATCAGCCCCAGCATTTT. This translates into CASRYRGSPNQPQHF.

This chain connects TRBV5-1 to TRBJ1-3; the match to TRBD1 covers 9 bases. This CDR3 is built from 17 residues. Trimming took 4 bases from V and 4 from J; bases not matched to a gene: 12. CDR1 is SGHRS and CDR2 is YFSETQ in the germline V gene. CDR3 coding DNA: TGCGCCAGCAGCCTATACCGGGACAGGGTGACCGGAAACACCATATATTTT. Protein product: CASSLYRDRVTGNTIYF. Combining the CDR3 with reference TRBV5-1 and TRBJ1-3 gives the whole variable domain KAGVTQTPRYLIKTRGQQVTLSCSPISGHRSVSWYQQTPGQGLQFLFEYFSETQRNKGNFPGRFSGRQFSNSRSEMNVSTLELGDSALYLCASSLYRDRVTGNTIYFGEGSWLTVV.

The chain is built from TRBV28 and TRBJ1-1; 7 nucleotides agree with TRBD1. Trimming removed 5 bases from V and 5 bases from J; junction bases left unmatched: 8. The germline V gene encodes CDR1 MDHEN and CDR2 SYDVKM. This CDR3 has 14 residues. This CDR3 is CASSPGQTPTEAFF. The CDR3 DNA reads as TGTGCCAGCAGTCCGGGACAGACTCCAACTGAAGCTTTCTTT.

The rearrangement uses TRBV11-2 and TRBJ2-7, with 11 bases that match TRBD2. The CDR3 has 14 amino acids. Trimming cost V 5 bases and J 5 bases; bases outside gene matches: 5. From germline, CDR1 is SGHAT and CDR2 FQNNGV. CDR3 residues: CASSVWTSGHEQYF. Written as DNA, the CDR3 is TGTGCCAGCAGCGTGTGGACTAGCGGGCACGAGCAGTACTTC.

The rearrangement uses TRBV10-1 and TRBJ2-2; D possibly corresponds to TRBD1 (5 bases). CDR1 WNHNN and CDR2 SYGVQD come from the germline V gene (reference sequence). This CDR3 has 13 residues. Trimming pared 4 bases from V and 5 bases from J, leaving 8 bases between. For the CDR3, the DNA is TGCGCCAGCAGTGGTAGGGGAACCGGGGAGCTGTTTTTT. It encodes CASSGRGTGELFF.

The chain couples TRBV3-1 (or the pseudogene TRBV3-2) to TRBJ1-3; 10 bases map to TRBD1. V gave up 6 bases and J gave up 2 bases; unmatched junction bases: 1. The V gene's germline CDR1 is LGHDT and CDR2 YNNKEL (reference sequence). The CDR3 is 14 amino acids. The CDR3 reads CASRGTGAGNTIYF. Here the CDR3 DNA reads TGTGCCAGCAGGGGGACAGGGGCTGGAAACACCATATATTTT.

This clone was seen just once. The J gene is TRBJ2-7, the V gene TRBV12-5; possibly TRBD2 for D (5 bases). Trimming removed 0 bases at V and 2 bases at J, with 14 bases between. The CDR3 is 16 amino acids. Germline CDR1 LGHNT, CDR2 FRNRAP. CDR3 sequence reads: CASGLVRDSVTYEQYF. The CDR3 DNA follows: TGTGCTAGTGGTTTGGTTCGCGATAGCGTTACCTACGAGCAGTACTTC.

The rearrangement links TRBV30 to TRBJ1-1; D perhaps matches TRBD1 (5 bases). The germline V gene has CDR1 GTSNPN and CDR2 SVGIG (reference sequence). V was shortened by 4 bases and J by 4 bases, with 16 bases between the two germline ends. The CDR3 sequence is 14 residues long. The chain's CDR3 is CAWIRVGVGTEAFF. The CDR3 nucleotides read TGTGCCTGGATCAGGGTTGGGGTCGGCACTGAAGCTTTCTTT.

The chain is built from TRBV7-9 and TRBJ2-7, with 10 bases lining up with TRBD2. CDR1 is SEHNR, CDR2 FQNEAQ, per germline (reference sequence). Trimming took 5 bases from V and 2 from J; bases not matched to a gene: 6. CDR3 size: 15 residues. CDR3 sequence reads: CASSTDSGRAYEQYF. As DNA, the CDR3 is TGTGCCAGCAGCACGGACAGCGGGAGGGCCTACGAGCAGTACTTC.

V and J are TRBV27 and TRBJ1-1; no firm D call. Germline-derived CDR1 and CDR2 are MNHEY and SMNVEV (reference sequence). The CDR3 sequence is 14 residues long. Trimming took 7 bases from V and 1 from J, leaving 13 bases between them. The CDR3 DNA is TGTGCCAGCACTTCTCTAGCCGCGAACACTGAAGCTTTCTTT. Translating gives CASTSLAANTEAFF.

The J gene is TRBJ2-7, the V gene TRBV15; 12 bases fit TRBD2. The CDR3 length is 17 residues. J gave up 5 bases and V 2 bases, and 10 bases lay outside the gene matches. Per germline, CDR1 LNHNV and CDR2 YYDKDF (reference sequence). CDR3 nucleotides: TGTGCCACCAGCAGACCCCAAGGACTAGCGGGATTCAACGAGCAGTACTTC. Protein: CATSRPQGLAGFNEQYF.

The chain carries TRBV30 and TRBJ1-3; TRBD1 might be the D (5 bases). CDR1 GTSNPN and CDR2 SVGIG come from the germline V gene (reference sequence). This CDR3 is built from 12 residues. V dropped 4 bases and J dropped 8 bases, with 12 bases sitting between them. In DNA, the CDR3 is TGTGCCTGGAAGGAGGGGTCCCACACCATATATTTT. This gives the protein CAWKEGSHTIYF.

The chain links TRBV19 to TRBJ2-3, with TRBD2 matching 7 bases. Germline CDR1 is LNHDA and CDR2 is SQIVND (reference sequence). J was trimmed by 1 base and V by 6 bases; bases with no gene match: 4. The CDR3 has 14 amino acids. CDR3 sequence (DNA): TGTGCCAGTAGACCTAGCGGACGCACAGATACGCAGTATTTT. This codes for CASRPSGRTDTQYF. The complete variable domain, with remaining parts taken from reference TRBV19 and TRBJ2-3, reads DGGITQSPKYLFRKEGQNVTLSCEQNLNHDAMYWYRQDPGQGLRLIYYSQIVNDFQKGDIAEGYSVSREKKESFPLTVTSAQKNPTAFYLCASRPSGRTDTQYFGPGTRLTVL.

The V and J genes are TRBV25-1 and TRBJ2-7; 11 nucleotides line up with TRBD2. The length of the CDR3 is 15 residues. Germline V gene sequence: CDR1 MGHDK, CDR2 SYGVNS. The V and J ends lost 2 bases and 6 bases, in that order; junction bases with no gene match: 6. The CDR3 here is CASSEAVSGRVEQYF. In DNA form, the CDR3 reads TGTGCCAGCAGTGAAGCGGTTAGCGGGAGGGTCGAGCAGTACTTC.

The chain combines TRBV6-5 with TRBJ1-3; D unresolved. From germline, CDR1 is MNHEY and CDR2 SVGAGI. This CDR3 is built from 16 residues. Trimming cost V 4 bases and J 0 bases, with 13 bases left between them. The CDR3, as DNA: TGTGCCAGCAGTTCCGGATGGGCCCGCTCTGGAAACACCATATATTTT. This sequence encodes CASSSGWARSGNTIYF.

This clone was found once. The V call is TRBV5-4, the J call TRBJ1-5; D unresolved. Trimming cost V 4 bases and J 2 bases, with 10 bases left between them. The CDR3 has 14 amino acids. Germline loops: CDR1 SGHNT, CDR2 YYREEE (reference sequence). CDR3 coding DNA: TGTGCCAGCAGCGTTGGCGGGGGCAATCAGCCCCAGCATTTT. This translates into CASSVGGGNQPQHF.

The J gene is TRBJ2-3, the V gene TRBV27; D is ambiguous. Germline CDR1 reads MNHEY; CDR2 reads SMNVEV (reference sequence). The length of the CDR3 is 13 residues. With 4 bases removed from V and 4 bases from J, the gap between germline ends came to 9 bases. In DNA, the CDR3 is TGTGCCAGCAGTTCTCTCGGTTCAGATACGCAGTATTTT. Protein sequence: CASSSLGSDTQYF.

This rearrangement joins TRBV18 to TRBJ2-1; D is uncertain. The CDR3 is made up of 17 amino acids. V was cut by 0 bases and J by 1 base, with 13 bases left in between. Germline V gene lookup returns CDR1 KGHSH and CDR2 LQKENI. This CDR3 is CASSPPSRYGSYNEQFF. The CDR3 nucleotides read TGTGCCAGCTCACCACCGTCTAGGTACGGGTCCTACAATGAGCAGTTCTTC. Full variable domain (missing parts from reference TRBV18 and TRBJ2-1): NAGVMQNPRHLVRRRGQEARLRCSPMKGHSHVYWYRQLPEEGLKFMVYLQKENIIDESGMPKERFSAEFPKEGPSILRIQQVVRGDSAAYFCASSPPSRYGSYNEQFFGPGTRLTVL.

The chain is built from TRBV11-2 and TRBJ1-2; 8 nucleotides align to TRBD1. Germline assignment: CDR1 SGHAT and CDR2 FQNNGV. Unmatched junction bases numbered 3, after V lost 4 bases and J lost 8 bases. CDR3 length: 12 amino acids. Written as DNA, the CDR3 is TGTGCCAGCAGCTACCGGACAGGGGGCTACACCTTC. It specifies CASSYRTGGYTF.

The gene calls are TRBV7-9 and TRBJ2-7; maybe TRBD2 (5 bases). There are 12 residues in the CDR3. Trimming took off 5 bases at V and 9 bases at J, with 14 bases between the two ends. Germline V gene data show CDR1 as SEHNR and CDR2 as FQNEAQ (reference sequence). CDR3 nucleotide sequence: TGTGCCAGCAGCCCAAACGGGGTGTGGCAGTACTTC. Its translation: CASSPNGVWQYF.

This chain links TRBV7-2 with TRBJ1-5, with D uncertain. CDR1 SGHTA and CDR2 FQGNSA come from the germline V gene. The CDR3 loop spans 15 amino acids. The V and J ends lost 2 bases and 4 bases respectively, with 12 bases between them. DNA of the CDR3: TGTGCCAGCAGCTTACGGGGAGGGAGTAATCAGCCCCAGCATTTT. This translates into CASSLRGGSNQPQHF.

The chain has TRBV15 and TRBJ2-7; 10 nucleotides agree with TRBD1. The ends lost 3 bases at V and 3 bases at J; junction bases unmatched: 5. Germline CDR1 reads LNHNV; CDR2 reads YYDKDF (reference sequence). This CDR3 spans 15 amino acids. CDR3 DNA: TGTGCCACCAGCAGGGACAGGGGGAACAGCTACGAGCAGTACTTC. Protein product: CATSRDRGNSYEQYF.